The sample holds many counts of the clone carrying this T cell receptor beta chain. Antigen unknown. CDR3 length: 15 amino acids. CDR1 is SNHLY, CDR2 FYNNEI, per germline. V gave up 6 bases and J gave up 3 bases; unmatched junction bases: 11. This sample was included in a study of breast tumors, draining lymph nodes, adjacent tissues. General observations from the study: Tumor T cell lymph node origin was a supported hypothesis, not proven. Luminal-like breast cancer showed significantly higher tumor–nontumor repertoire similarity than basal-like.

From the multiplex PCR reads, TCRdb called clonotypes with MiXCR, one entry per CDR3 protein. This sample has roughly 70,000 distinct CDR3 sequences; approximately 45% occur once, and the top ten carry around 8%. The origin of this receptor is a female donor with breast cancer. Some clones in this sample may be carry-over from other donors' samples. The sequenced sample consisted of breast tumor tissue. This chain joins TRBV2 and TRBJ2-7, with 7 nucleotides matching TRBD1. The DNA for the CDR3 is TGTGCCAGCAGGGACCTGACAGGGCGAAACTACGAGCAGTACTTC. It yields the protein CASRDLTGRNYEQYF.